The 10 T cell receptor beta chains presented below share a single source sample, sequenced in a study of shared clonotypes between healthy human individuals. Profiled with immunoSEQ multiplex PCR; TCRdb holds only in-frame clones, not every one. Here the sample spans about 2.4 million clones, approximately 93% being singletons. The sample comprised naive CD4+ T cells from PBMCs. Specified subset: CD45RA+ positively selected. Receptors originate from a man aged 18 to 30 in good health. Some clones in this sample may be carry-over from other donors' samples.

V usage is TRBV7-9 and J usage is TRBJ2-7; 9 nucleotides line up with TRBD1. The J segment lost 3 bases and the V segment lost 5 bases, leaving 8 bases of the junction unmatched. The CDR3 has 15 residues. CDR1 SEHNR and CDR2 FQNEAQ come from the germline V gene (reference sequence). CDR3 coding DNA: TGTGCCAGCAGCCGGGGACAGGGAGTCGTCTACGAGCAGTACTTC. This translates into CASSRGQGVVYEQYF.

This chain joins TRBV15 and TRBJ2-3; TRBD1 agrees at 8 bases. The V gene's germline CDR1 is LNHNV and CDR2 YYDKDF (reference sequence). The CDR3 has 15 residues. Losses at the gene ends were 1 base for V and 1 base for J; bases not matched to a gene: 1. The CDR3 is CATSRAQGGTDTQYF. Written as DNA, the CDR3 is TGTGCCACCAGCAGAGCACAGGGGGGCACAGATACGCAGTATTTT.

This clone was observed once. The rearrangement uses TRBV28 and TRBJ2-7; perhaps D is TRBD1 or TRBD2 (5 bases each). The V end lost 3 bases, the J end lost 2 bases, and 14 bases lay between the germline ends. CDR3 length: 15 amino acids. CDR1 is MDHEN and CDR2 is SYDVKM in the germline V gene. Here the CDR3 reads CASSFRDRQPYEQYF. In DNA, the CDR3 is TGTGCCAGCAGTTTCCGGGACCGCCAACCCTACGAGCAGTACTTC.

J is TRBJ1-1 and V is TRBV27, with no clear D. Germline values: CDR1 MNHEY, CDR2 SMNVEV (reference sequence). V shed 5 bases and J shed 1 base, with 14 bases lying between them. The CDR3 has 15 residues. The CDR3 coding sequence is TGTGCCAGCAGTCGCCGCGCGGGAAGGAACACTGAAGCTTTCTTT. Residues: CASSRRAGRNTEAFF.

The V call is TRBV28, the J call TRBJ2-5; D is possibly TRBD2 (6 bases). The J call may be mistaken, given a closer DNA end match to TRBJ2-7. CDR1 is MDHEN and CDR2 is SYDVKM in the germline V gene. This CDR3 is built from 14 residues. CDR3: CASSYSTRDYEQYF. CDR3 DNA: TGTGCCAGCAGCTACTCGACTAGAGACTACGAGCAGTACTTC.

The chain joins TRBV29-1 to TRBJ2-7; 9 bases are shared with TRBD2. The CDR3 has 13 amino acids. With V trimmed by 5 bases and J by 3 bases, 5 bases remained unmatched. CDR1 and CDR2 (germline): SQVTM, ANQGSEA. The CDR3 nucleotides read TGCAGCGTTCACGGGACTAGCAACTACGAGCAGTACTTC. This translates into CSVHGTSNYEQYF.

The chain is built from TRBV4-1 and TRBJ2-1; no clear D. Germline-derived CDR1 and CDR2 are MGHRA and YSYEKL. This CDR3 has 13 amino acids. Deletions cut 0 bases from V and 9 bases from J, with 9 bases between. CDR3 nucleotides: TGCGCCAGCAGCCAAGAGATACGCCGTGAGCAGTTCTTC. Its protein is CASSQEIRREQFF.

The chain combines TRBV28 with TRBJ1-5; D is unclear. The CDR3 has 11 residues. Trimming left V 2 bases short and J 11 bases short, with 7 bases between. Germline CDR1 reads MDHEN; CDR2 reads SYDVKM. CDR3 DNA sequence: TGTGCCAGCAGTTTAGGGATTTCCCAGCATTTT. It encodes CASSLGISQHF. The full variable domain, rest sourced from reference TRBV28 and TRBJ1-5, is DVKVTQSSRYLVKRTGEKVFLECVQDMDHENMFWYRQDPGLGLRLIYFSYDVKMKEKGDIPEGYSVSREKKERFSLILESASTNQTSMYLCASSLGISQHFGDGTRLSIL.

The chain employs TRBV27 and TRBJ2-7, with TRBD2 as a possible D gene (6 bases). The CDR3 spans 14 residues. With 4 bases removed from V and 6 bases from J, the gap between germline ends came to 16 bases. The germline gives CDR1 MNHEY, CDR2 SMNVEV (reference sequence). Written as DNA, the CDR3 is TGTGCCAGCAGTTGGCAGGGAGGTTGGGGCGAGCAGTACTTC. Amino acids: CASSWQGGWGEQYF.

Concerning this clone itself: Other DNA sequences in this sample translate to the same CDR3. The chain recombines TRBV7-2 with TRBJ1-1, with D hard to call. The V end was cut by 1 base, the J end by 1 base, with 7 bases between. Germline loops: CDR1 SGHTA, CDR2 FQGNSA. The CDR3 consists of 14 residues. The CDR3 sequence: CASSLGPANTEAFF. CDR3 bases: TGTGCCAGCAGCTTAGGTCCGGCGAACACTGAAGCTTTCTTT. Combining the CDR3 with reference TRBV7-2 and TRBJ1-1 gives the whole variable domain GAGVSQSPSNKVTEKGKDVELRCDPISGHTALYWYRQSLGQGLEFLIYFQGNSAPDKSGLPSDRFSAERTGGSVSTLTIQRTQQEDSAVYLCASSLGPANTEAFFGQGTRLTVV.